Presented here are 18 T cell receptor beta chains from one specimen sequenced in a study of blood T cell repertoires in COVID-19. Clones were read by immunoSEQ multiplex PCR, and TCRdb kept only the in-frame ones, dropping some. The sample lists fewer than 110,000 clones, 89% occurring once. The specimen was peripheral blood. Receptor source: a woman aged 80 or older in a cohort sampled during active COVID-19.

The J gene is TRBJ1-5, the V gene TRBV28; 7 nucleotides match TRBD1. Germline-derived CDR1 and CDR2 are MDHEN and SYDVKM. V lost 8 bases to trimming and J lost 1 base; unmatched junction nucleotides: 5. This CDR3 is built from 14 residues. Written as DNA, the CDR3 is TGTGCCAGCCCCGGGACAGTCAGCAATCAGCCCCAGCATTTT. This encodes CASPGTVSNQPQHF.

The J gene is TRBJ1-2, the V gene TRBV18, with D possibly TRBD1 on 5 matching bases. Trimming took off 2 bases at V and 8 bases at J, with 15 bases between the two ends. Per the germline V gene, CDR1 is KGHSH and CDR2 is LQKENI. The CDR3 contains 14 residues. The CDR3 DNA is TGTGCCAGCTCACCAGGCCAGGGTAGAGAAGGCTACACCTTC. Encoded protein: CASSPGQGREGYTF.

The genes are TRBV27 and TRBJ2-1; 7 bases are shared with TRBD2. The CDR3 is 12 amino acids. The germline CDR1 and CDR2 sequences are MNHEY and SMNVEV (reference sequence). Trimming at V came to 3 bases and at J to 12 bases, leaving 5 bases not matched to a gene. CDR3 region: CASSFLGEGQFF. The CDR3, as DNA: TGTGCCAGCAGTTTTTTGGGGGAGGGGCAGTTCTTC.

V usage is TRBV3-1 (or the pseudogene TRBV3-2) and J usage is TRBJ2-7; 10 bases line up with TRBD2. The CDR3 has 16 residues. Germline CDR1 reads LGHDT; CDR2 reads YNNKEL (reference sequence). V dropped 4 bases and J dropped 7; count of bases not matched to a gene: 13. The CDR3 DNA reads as TGTGCCAGCAGCCTATCGGGGCTAGCGGGAGAATGGGAGCAGTACTTC. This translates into CASSLSGLAGEWEQYF.

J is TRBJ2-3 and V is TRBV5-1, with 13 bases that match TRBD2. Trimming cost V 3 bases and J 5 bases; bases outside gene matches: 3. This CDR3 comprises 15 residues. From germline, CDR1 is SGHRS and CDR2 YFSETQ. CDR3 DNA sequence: TGCGCCAGCAGCTCACGGACTAGCGGGGGAGATACGCAGTATTTT. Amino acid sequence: CASSSRTSGGDTQYF.

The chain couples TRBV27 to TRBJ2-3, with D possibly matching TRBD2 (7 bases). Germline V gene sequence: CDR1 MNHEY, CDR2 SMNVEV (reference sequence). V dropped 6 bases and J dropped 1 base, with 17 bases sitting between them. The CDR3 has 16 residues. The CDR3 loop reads CASSSRGGARTDTQYF. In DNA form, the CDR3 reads TGTGCCAGCAGCTCTCGCGGGGGCGCCCGCACAGATACGCAGTATTTT.

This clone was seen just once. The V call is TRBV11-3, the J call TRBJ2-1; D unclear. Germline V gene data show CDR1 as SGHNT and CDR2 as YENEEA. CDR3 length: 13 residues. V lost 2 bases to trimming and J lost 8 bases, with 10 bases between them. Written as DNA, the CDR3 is TGTGCCAGCAGCTTAAGACAAAGCCATGAGCAGTTCTTC. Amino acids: CASSLRQSHEQFF. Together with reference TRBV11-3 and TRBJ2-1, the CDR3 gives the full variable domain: EAGVVQSPRYKIIEKKQPVAFWCNPISGHNTLYWYLQNLGQGPELLIRYENEEAVDDSQLPKDRFSAERLKGVDSTLKIQPAELGDSAVYLCASSLRQSHEQFFGPGTRLTVL.

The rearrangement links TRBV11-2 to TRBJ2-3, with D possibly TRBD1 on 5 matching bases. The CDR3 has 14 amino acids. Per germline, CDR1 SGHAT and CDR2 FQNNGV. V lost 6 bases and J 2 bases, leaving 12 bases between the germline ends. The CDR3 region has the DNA TGTGCCAGCAGTCTAAGGGGTGTCACAGATACGCAGTATTTT. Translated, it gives CASSLRGVTDTQYF. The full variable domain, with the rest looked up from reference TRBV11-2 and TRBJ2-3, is EAGVAQSPRYKIIEKRQSVAFWCNPISGHATLYWYQQILGQGPKLLIQFQNNGVVDDSQLPKDRFSAERLKGVDSTLKIQPAKLEDSAVYLCASSLRGVTDTQYFGPGTRLTVL.

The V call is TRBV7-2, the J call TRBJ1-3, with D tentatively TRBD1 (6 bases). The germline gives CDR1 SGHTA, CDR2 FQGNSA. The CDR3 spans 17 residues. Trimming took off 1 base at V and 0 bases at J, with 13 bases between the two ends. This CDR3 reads CASSLDPYRASGNTIYF. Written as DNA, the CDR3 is TGTGCCAGCAGCTTAGACCCTTACAGGGCCTCTGGAAACACCATATATTTT.

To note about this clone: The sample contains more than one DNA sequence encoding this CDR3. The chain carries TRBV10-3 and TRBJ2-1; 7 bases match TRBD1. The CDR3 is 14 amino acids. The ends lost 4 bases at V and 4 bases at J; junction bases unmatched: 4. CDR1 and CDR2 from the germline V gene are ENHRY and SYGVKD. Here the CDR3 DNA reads TGTGCCATCAGTGGAGGGGGCTCGTACAATGAGCAGTTCTTC. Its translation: CAISGGGSYNEQFF.

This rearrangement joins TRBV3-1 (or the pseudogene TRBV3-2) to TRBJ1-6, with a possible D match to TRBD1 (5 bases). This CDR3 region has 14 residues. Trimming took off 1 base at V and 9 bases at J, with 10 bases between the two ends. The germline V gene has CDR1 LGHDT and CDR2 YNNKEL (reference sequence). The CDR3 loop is CASSQGQNGSPLHF. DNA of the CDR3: TGTGCCAGCAGCCAAGGACAGAATGGTTCACCCCTCCACTTT.

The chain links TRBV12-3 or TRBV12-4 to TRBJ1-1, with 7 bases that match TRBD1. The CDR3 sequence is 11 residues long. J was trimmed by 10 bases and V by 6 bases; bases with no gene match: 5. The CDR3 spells CASSQTGLAFF. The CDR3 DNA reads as TGTGCCAGCAGCCAGACAGGGTTAGCTTTCTTT.

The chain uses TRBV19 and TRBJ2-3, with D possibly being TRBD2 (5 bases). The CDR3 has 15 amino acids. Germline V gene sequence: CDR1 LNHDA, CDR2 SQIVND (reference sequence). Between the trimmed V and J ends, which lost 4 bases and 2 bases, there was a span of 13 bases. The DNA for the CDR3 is TGTGCCAGTAGTAAACTAGTGTCAGACACAGATACGCAGTATTTT. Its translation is CASSKLVSDTDTQYF. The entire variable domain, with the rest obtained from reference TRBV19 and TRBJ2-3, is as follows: DGGITQSPKYLFRKEGQNVTLSCEQNLNHDAMYWYRQDPGQGLRLIYYSQIVNDFQKGDIAEGYSVSREKKESFPLTVTSAQKNPTAFYLCASSKLVSDTDTQYFGPGTRLTVL.

The CDR3 protein is CASSVGTEGNQPQHF. The CDR3 DNA reads TGTGCCAGCAGCGTAGGGACAGAAGGCAATCAGCCCCAGCATTTT. The chain recombines TRBV9 with TRBJ1-5; D possibly corresponds to TRBD1 (6 bases). V was pared by 0 bases and J by 2 bases, with 9 bases between. CDR1 and CDR2 (germline): SGDLS, YYNGEE. The length of the CDR3 is 15 residues.

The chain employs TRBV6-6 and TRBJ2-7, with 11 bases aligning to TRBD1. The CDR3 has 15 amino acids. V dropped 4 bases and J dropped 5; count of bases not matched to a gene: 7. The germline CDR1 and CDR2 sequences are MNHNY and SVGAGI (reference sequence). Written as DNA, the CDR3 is TGTGCCAGCAGTTCCCGGGACAGGGGGGTCCACGAGCAGTACTTC. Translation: CASSSRDRGVHEQYF.

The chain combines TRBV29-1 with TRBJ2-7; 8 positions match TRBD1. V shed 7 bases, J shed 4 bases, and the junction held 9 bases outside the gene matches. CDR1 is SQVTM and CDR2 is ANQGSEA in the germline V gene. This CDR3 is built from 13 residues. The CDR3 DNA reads TGCAGCGCGCAGGGACAGGATCCTTACGAGCAGTACTTC. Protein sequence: CSAQGQDPYEQYF.

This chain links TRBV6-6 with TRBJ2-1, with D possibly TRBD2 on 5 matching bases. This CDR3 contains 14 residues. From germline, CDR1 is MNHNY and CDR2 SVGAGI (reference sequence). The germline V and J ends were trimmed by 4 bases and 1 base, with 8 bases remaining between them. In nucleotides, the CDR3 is TGTGCCAGCAGTTCGGGAAGGTCCTACAATGAGCAGTTCTTC. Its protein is CASSSGRSYNEQFF.

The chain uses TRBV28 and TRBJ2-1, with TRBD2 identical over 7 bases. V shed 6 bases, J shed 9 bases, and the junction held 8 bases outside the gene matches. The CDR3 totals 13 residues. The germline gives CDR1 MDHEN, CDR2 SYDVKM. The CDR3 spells CASSVGGGSEQFF. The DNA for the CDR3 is TGTGCCAGCAGCGTTGGGGGAGGGAGTGAGCAGTTCTTC.